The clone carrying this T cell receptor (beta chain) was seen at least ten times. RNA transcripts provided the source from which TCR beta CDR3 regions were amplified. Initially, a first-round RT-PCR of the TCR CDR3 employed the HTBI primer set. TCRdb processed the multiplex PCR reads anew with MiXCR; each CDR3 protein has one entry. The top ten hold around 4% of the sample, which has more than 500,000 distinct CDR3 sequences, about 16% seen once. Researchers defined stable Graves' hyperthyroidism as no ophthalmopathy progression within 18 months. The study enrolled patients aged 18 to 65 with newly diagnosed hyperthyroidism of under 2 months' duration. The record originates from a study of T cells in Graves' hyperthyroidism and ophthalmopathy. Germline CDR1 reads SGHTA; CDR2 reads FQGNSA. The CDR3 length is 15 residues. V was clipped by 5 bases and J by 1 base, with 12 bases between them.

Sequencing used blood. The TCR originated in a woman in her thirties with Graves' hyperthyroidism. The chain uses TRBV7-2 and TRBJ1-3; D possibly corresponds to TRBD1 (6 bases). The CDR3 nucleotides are TGTGCCAGCAGCCGTCAGGGGTCTTCTGGAAACACCATATATTTT. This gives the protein CASSRQGSSGNTIYF.